These 3 T cell receptor beta chains share one sample of origin, sequenced in a study of shared clonotypes between healthy human individuals. Repertoires were generated with immunoSEQ multiplex PCR, while TCRdb's copy carries only in-frame clones and drops some. The sample yields around 2.5 million clones, under 95% seen once. Sequenced material: naive CD4+ T cells from PBMCs. Subset here: CD45RA+ positively selected. The receptor set was obtained from a man younger than 35 in good health. Some clones in this sample may be carry-over from other donors' samples.

The rearrangement links TRBV9 to TRBJ2-1, with 7 positions matching TRBD2. Looked up from germline, CDR1 is SGDLS and CDR2 is YYNGEE. The V gene end was trimmed by 2 bases and the J gene end by 4 bases; junction bases not matched to a gene: 9. CDR3 size: 16 residues. The CDR3 bases are TGTGCCAGCAGCGTTCGGGGACTATCGGGTTACAATGAGCAGTTCTTC. Protein sequence: CASSVRGLSGYNEQFF.

V usage is TRBV6-5 and J usage is TRBJ2-1; tentative D call: TRBD2 (5 bases). There are 11 residues in the CDR3. With 6 bases removed from V and 11 bases from J, the gap between germline ends came to 11 bases. The germline V gene encodes CDR1 MNHEY and CDR2 SVGAGI. The CDR3 protein is CASRTSYQQFF. The CDR3 nucleotides read TGTGCCAGCAGAACTAGTTATCAGCAGTTCTTC.

The chain has TRBV7-2 and TRBJ2-3, with D hard to call. The germline CDR1 and CDR2 sequences are SGHTA and FQGNSA. The CDR3 has 15 residues. V gave up 1 base and J gave up 2 bases, with 10 bases separating them. CDR3 sequence (DNA): TGTGCCAGCAGCTTAGGCAGGCCCCCCACAGATACGCAGTATTTT. This gives the protein CASSLGRPPTDTQYF.